This T cell receptor (beta chain) was identified in a study of vaccination effects on CD4 cells after COVID-19. Study overall: After the second dose, samples were taken at median day 72.

The CDR3 extends over 16 amino acids. CDR1 is SQVTM and CDR2 is ANQGSEA in the germline V gene. The assay was immunoSEQ multiplex PCR, and TCRdb's table has in-frame clones only and misses some. This repertoire shows 70,000 to 95,000 clones, around 74% found once; its top ten account for more than 1%. Study results and limitations: After vaccination, at late timepoints, clones induced by infection and by vaccine contracted markedly.

Expansion of antigen-specific CD4+ T cells with viral peptide pools was carried out by the ViraFEST assay before sequencing. Having been cultured for 10 days, the cells underwent CD4+ T cell isolation. It was two doses of either the BNT162b2 or mRNA-1273 vaccine that participants received. Negative nucleocapsid antibody tests before and after vaccination confirmed no previous SARS-CoV-2 infection. Both day 3 and day 7 saw half the medium replaced with IL-2 medium. For this clone: Its antigen is unknown. The junction and the germline gene differ at one end; a read error may be behind it.

The material was CD4+ T cells from PBMCs cultured with HCoV-OC43 spike peptides, obtained after COVID-19 vaccination. Subset specified: HCoV-OC43 spike overlapping peptide pool stimulation. The V gene is TRBV29-1, the J gene TRBJ2-3; TRBD2 agrees at 12 bases. The clonotype was recovered from a human donor who received a COVID-19 vaccine. CDR3 region: CSAETSGGTSTDTQYF. CDR3 nucleotides: TGCAGCGCTGAAACTAGCGGGGGGACTAGCACAGATACGCAGTATTTT.